This TCR beta chain stems from a study of T cells in Graves' hyperthyroidism and ophthalmopathy. Overall study results and limits: Most clonotypes expanded in the thyroid (above 0.001) were also present in blood. Ophthalmopathy could be told apart from stable hyperthyroidism with a 13 V-J model.

What was amplified from RNA transcripts were TCR beta CDR3 regions. The HTBI primer set served for first-round RT-PCR of the TCR CDR3. MiXCR, applied by TCRdb to the multiplex PCR reads, yields one record per CDR3 protein. The sample yields about 290,000 distinct CDR3 sequences, approximately 12% seen once. Patients aged 18 to 65 had newly diagnosed hyperthyroidism that had lasted under 2 months. CDR3 length: 14 amino acids. Germline CDR1 SGHTA, CDR2 FQGNSA. V lost 5 bases and J lost 8, with 17 bases in between. This clonotype was seen repeatedly, ten times or more. What it recognizes is unknown. The sequenced sample consisted of blood. This sequence was found in a woman under 40 with Graves' hyperthyroidism that later progressed to Graves' ophthalmopathy. The chain links TRBV7-2 to TRBJ2-3; D is ambiguous. The CDR3 loop is CASSPSGTSVTQYF. The CDR3 DNA follows: TGTGCCAGCAGCCCCTCAGGAACATCGGTTACGCAGTATTTT.